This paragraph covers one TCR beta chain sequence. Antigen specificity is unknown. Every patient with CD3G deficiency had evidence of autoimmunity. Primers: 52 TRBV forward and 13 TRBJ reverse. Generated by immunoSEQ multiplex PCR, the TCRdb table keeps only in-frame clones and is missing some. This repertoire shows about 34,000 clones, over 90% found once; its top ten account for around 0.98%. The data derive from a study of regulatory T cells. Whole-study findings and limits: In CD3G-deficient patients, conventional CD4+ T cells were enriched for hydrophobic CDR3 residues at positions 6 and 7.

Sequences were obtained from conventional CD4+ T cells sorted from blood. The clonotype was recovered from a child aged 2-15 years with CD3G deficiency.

The chain's CDR3 is CASSAGLTFTDTQYF. The CDR3 DNA is TGTGCCAGCAGCGCGGGACTAACCTTCACAGATACGCAGTATTTT. This rearrangement joins TRBV9 to TRBJ2-3; 7 bases match TRBD2. The CDR3 is made up of 15 amino acids. The V gene end was trimmed by 3 bases and the J gene end by 2 bases; junction bases not matched to a gene: 6. Germline lookup yields CDR1 SGDLS and CDR2 YYNGEE. Complete variable domain (other parts from reference TRBV9 and TRBJ2-3): DSGVTQTPKHLITATGQRVTLRCSPRSGDLSVYWYQQSLDQGLQFLIQYYNGEERAKGNILERFSAQQFPDLHSELNLSSLELGDSALYFCASSAGLTFTDTQYFGPGTRLTVL.